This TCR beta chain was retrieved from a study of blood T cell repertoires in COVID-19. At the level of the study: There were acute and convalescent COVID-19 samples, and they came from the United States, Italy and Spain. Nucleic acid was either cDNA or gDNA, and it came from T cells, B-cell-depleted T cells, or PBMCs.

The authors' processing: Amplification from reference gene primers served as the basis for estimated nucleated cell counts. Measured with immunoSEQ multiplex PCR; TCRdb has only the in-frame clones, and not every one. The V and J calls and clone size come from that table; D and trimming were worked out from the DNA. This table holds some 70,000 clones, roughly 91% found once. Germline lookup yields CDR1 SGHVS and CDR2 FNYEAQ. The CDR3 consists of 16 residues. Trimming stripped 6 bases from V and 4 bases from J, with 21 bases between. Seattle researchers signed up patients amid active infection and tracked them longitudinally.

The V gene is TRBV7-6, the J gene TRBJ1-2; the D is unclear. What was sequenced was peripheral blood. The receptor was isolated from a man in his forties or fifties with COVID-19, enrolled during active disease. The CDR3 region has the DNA TGTGCCAGCAGTCCCTATGGCGGGGAGCGGGGCTATGGCTACACCTTC. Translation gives CASSPYGGERGYGYTF.